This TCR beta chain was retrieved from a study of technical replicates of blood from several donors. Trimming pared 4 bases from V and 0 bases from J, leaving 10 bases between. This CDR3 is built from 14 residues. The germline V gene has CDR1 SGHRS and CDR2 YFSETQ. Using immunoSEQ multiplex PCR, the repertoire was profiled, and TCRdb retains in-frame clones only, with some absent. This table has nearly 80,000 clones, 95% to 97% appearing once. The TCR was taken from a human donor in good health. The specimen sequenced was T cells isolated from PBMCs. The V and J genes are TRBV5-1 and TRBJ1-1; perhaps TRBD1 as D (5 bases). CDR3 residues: CASSPGHMNTEAFF. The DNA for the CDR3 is TGCGCCAGCAGCCCAGGACATATGAACACTGAAGCTTTCTTT.